This TCR beta chain came from a study of CD8 T cells in ankylosing spondylitis. Overall study results and limits: Seemingly characteristic of ankylosing spondylitis blood was a TCR beta motif consisting of fewer than 10 highly homologous variants. There was reportedly significant enrichment of clones that were disease-linked in matched ankylosing spondylitis synovial fluid.

Molecular-barcoded quantitative 5'-RACE produced these TCR beta libraries. TCRdb independently ran MiXCR on the 5' RACE reads; one entry per CDR3 protein. The sample contains 50,000 to 65,000 distinct CDR3 sequences, about 7% of which appear only once. CDR3 size: 18 residues. V trimming: 2 bases; J trimming: 5 bases; junction bases outside the gene matches: 14. Germline V gene sequence: CDR1 SGDLS, CDR2 YYNGEE. Points on this clonotype: Antigen unknown.

The sequenced sample was blood, either unsorted or a sorted T cell fraction (not recorded which). The TCR originated in a female donor with ankylosing spondylitis or in good health (not recorded which). The V call is TRBV9, the J call TRBJ2-2; the match to TRBD2 covers 8 bases. CDR3 residues: CASSVSPGSGGVTGELFF. Written as DNA, the CDR3 is TGTGCCAGCAGCGTCTCCCCGGGGAGCGGGGGAGTAACCGGGGAGCTGTTTTTT.